This T cell receptor beta chain was retrieved from a study of T cell responses to AZD1222 COVID-19 vaccine. Whole-study results and caveats: Spike-specific TCR breadth rose after two AZD1222 doses, and depth rose as well. White British people made up most donors, females outnumbered males, and clonal diversity was possibly underestimated. Scientists sampled the repertoires only once the peak T cell response had passed.

This table comes from immunoSEQ multiplex PCR, and its TCRdb copy is limited to in-frame clones, with some not included. The sample includes about 150,000 clones, approximately 90% of them seen just once. Of note for this clone: The antigen is unknown.

Trimming left V 4 bases short and J 5 bases short, with 24 bases between. This CDR3 has 18 amino acids. Germline-derived CDR1 and CDR2 are SGHNT and YYREEE (reference sequence). Material: peripheral blood, obtained on day 0 of AZD1222 vaccination. This TCR was recovered from an adult in good health. The gene calls are TRBV5-4 and TRBJ2-2; D unclear. CDR3 coding DNA: TGTGCCAGCAGCACACCCGCTGATAAGCCTGCAAAGACCGGGGAGCTGTTTTTT. It yields the protein CASSTPADKPAKTGELFF.